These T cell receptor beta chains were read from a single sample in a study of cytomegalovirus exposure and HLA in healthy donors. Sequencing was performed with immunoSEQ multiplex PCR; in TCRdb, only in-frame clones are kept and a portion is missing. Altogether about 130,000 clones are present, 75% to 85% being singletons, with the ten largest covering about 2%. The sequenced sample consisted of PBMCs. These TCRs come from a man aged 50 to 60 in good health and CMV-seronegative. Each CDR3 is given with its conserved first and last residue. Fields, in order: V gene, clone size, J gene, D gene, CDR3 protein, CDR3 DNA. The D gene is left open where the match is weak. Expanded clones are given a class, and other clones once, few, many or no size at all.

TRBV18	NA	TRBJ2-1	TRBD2	CASSPLRAGTSGSPNYNEQFF	TGTGCCAGCTCACCACTCCGGGCAGGGACTAGCGGCTCCCCTAACTACAATGAGCAGTTCTTC
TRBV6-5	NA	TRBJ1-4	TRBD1	CASSKTGPTNEKLFF	TGTGCCAGCAGTAAGACAGGGCCGACTAATGAAAAACTGTTTTTT
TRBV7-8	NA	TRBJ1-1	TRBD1	CASSLGQANTEAFF	TGTGCCAGCAGCTTGGGACAGGCGAACACTGAAGCTTTCTTT
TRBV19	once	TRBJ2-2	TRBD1	CASSIDTGARELFF	TGTGCCAGTAGTATAGACACAGGGGCCAGGGAGCTGTTTTTT
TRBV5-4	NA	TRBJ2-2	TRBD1	CASSQGQGAGELFF	TGTGCCAGCAGCCAGGGACAGGGGGCCGGGGAGCTGTTTTTT
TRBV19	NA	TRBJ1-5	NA	CASSILGDSNQPQHF	TGTGCCAGTAGTATATTAGGGGATAGCAATCAGCCCCAGCATTTT
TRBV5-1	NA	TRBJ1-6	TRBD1	CASSLEGQGYSPLHF	TGCGCCAGCAGCTTGGAGGGACAGGGATATTCACCCCTCCACTTT
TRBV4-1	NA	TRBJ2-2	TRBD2	CASSRELAGDLGGELFF	TGCGCCAGCAGCCGAGAACTAGCGGGGGACCTCGGGGGGGAGCTGTTTTTT
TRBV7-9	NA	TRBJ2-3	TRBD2	CASSPLPTSERPDTQYF	TGTGCCAGCAGCCCACTTCCGACTAGCGAGAGGCCCGATACGCAGTATTTT
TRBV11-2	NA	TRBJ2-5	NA	CASSRTWSLAGETQYF	TGTGCCAGCAGCCGCACTTGGTCCCTCGCGGGGGAGACCCAGTACTTC
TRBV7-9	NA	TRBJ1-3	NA	CASSPRDNSGNTIYF	TGTGCCAGCAGCCCCCGGGACAACTCTGGAAACACCATATATTTT
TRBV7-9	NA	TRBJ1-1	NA	CASSLQKDTEAFF	TGTGCCAGCAGCTTACAGAAAGACACTGAAGCTTTCTTT
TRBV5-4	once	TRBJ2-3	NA	CASSSYLGGASTDTQYF	TGTGCCAGCAGCTCTTACTTGGGGGGGGCTAGCACAGATACGCAGTATTTT
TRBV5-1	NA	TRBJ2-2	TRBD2	CASSLAERRGDTGELFF	TGCGCCAGCAGCTTGGCGGAGCGGCGGGGGGACACCGGGGAGCTGTTTTTT
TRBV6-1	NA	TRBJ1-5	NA	CATLWTADRDQPQHF	TGTGCCACCCTTTGGACAGCAGATAGGGATCAGCCCCAGCATTTT
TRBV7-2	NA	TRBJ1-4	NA	CASSLAAGNYEKLFF	TGTGCCAGCAGCTTAGCAGCAGGGAATTATGAAAAACTGTTTTTT
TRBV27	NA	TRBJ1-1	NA	CASSLLRGATEAFF	TGTGCCAGCAGTTTACTCAGGGGAGCCACTGAAGCTTTCTTT
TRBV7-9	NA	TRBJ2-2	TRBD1	CSSSSPPGQLTTGELFF	TGTTCCAGCAGCTCGCCACCGGGACAGTTGACGACCGGGGAGCTGTTTTTT